These T cell receptor beta chains were read from a single sample in a study of blood T cell repertoires in COVID-19. Some clones are missing from TCRdb's copy, which holds only in-frame ones; the method was immunoSEQ multiplex PCR. The sample holds 95,000 to 120,000 clones, about 80% seen once. The specimen was peripheral blood. These TCRs come from a woman aged 40-49 years with acute or convalescent COVID-19. CDR3s include the opening cysteine and the closing phenylalanine or tryptophan. The D gene is left open where the match is weak. Not all rows give a size; the values are once, few, many and, for expanded clones, a class.

D: NA
size: NA
J: TRBJ1-1
V: TRBV7-2
DNA: TGTGCCAGCAGGTTGGGACTATCGAACACTGAAGCTTTCTTT
CDR3: CASRLGLSNTEAFF

D: NA
size: NA
J: TRBJ2-3
V: TRBV27
DNA: TGTGCCAGCAGTAAGGGACTCGCGGGAGATACGCAGTATTTT
CDR3: CASSKGLAGDTQYF

D: NA
size: NA
J: TRBJ1-3
V: TRBV11-2
DNA: TGTGCCAGCAGCTTAGGTTACGGGGTGGGATACTCTGGAAACACCATATATTTT
CDR3: CASSLGYGVGYSGNTIYF

D: NA
size: NA
J: TRBJ2-7
V: TRBV11-2
DNA: TGTGCCAGCAGCCTCCGGTCTACGGGGGACTACGAGCAGTACTTC
CDR3: CASSLRSTGDYEQYF

D: NA
size: NA
J: TRBJ2-7
V: TRBV27
DNA: TGTGCCAGCAGTGGAACAATGAAGCAAAGGAGCTCCTACGAGCAGTACTTC
CDR3: CASSGTMKQRSSYEQYF

D: TRBD1
size: NA
J: TRBJ1-6
V: TRBV10-1
DNA: TGCGCCACTAAACCTCGGACAGGGGGCAAGCGATGTATTGCGGTAAACGATTCACCCCTCCACTTT
CDR3: CATKPRTGGKRCIAVNDSPLHF

D: TRBD1
size: NA
J: TRBJ1-2
V: TRBV20-1
DNA: TGCAGTGCCTGGACAGGGAAGGGCTACACCTTC
CDR3: CSAWTGKGYTF

D: TRBD1
size: NA
J: TRBJ1-5
V: TRBV6-5
DNA: TGTGCCAGCAGTAATTACAGGGGGCTGGGACAGCCCCAGCATTTT
CDR3: CASSNYRGLGQPQHF

D: NA
size: NA
J: TRBJ1-5
V: TRBV11-2
DNA: TGTGCCAGCAGCCTATCTGGAAGGGGACTTAATCAGCCCCAGCATTTT
CDR3: CASSLSGRGLNQPQHF

D: TRBD2
size: once
J: TRBJ2-2
V: TRBV5-1
DNA: TGCGCCAGCAGCTTGGCGGTCAGCGGGGGGGCCGGCGGGGAGCTGTTTTTT
CDR3: CASSLAVSGGAGGELFF

D: TRBD1
size: NA
J: TRBJ1-3
V: TRBV5-1
DNA: TGCGCCAGCAGCTCGACAGGGGTTGCTGGAAACACCATATATTTT
CDR3: CASSSTGVAGNTIYF

D: NA
size: NA
J: TRBJ1-5
V: TRBV27
DNA: TGTGCCAGCAGTCCTCTGGGGCAGGGTAGGGATCAGCCCCAGCATTTT
CDR3: CASSPLGQGRDQPQHF